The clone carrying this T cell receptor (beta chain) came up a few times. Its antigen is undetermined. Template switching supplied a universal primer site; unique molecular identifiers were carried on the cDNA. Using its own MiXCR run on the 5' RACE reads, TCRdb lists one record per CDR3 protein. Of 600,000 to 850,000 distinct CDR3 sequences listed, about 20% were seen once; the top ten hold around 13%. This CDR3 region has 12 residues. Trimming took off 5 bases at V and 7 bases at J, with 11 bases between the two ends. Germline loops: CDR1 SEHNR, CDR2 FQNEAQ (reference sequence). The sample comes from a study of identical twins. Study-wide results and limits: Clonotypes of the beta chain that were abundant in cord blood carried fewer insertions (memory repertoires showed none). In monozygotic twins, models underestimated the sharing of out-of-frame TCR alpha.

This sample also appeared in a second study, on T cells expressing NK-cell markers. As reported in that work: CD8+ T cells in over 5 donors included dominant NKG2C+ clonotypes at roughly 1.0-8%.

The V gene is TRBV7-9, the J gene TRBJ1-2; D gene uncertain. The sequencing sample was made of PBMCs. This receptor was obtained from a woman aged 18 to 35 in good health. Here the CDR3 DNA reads TGTGCCAGCAGCCCAGGAAACGGTGGCTACACCTTC. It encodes CASSPGNGGYTF.